Listed here are 21 T cell receptor beta chains from one sample, sequenced in a study of response to subunit inactivated influenza vaccine listed by TCRdb under 2018. Libraries were constructed by RT-PCR. Data came from an Illumina HiSeq 2500. TCRdb applied fastp at Q25 and MiXCR to the public reads, then kept only in-frame beta chains. Every distinct CDR3 protein forms one entry, paired with its most common genes and DNA. This sample is represented by about 500,000 distinct CDR3 sequences; approximately 15% of them were singletons. Of the sample, 2.5% to 3.5% is held by the ten largest clones. This specimen consisted of CD4+ T cells sorted from PBMCs, obtained around 2 years after vaccination. These receptors were taken from a man aged 45 to 70 who received an inactivated influenza vaccine. Donor details come from another sample of the same person, matched by shared clones.

The chain links TRBV27 to TRBJ2-5, with 8 bases matching TRBD1. The CDR3 consists of 15 residues. The germline gives CDR1 MNHEY, CDR2 SMNVEV (reference sequence). V lost 1 base and J lost 5; bases outside the gene matches: 6. The CDR3 spells CASSLFQGALETQYF. The CDR3 region has the DNA TGTGCCAGCAGTTTATTCCAGGGGGCGTTGGAGACCCAGTACTTC.

J is TRBJ2-7 and V is TRBV7-9, with D unclear. Germline lookup yields CDR1 SEHNR and CDR2 FQNEAQ (reference sequence). This CDR3 region has 14 residues. Trimming left V 1 base short and J 6 bases short, with 13 bases between. The DNA of the CDR3 is TGTGCCAGCAGCTTAGAGGGCTCTATGGCCGAGCAGTACTTC. This codes for CASSLEGSMAEQYF. Complete variable domain (other parts from reference TRBV7-9 and TRBJ2-7): DTGVSQNPRHKITKRGQNVTFRCDPISEHNRLYWYRQTLGQGPEFLTYFQNEAQLEKSRLLSDRFSAERPKGSFSTLEIQRTEQGDSAMYLCASSLEGSMAEQYFGPGTRLTVT.

This clonotype was seen a few times. The CDR3 here is CASSIGTGEQFF. The CDR3 region has the DNA TGTGCCAGTAGTATTGGCACCGGCGAGCAGTTCTTC. The rearrangement uses TRBV19 and TRBJ2-1, with D unresolved. V gave up 3 bases and J gave up 10 bases, with 10 bases separating them. The CDR3 sequence is 12 residues long. Germline CDR1 is LNHDA and CDR2 is SQIVND (reference sequence).

This clonotype showed up just a few times. This chain links TRBV10-3 with TRBJ1-1; D is uncertain. Between the trimmed V and J ends, which lost 3 bases and 5 bases, there was a span of 7 bases. Germline V gene data show CDR1 as ENHRY and CDR2 as SYGVKD. The CDR3 covers 12 residues. The CDR3 coding sequence is TGTGCCATCAGTGAAGGCCAGACTGAAGCTTTCTTT. Protein product: CAISEGQTEAFF.

The chain joins TRBV27 to TRBJ2-1; 10 bases map to TRBD2. Germline V lookup: CDR1 MNHEY, CDR2 SMNVEV (reference sequence). This CDR3 spans 16 amino acids. The V segment lost 0 bases and the J segment 4 bases; nucleotides outside the gene matches: 3. The CDR3 is CASSLSASGSYNEQFF. The CDR3 DNA is TGTGCCAGCAGTTTATCGGCTAGCGGGAGTTACAATGAGCAGTTCTTC.

This clonotype was detected only a few times. The V and J genes are TRBV9 and TRBJ2-1; 8 bases fit TRBD2. The length of the CDR3 is 20 residues. CDR1 is SGDLS and CDR2 is YYNGEE in the germline V gene. With 3 bases clipped from V and 2 bases from J, the junction kept 19 bases outside the gene matches. The CDR3 DNA follows: TGTGCCAGCAGCGCATCCTCCGGAGCTAGCGGGCCCCTCGCCTACAATGAGCAGTTCTTC. This sequence encodes CASSASSGASGPLAYNEQFF.

This clonotype was observed many times. DNA of the CDR3: TGTGCCAGCAGCTTGAATGTCTACAATGAGCAGTTCTTC. Its protein is CASSLNVYNEQFF. J is TRBJ2-1 and V is TRBV5-5; D unclear. With 1 base removed from V and 3 bases from J, the gap between germline ends came to 5 bases. In germline, CDR1 is SGHKS, CDR2 YYEKEE (reference sequence). The CDR3 spans 13 residues.

The J gene is TRBJ2-5, the V gene TRBV4-2; possible D gene TRBD2, 6 bases. This CDR3 is built from 16 residues. CDR1 is LGHNA and CDR2 is YNFKEQ in the germline V gene. Trimming pared 1 base from V and 4 bases from J, leaving 16 bases between. The CDR3 DNA is TGTGCCAGCAGCCAAGGGGGGAGGAGGAGAGCAGAGACCCAGTACTTC. It yields the protein CASSQGGRRRAETQYF.

V and J are TRBV29-1 and TRBJ2-1; 14 positions match TRBD2. The CDR3 loop spans 14 amino acids. Germline V gene sequence: CDR1 SQVTM, CDR2 ANQGSEA. Losses at the gene ends were 7 bases for V and 6 bases for J; bases not matched to a gene: 5. The CDR3 DNA reads as TGCAGCGCCCGACTAGCGGGAGGGGCCAATGAGCAGTTCTTC. Translating gives CSARLAGGANEQFF.

This clonotype was observed a handful of times. The chain is built from TRBV28 and TRBJ2-7; a weak D match, TRBD2 (5 bases). The germline V gene has CDR1 MDHEN and CDR2 SYDVKM. V was pared by 3 bases and J by 4 bases, with 13 bases between. The CDR3 has 14 amino acids. This chain's CDR3 is CASSLIGVIYEQYF. CDR3 coding DNA: TGTGCCAGCAGTTTGATCGGGGTTATATACGAGCAGTACTTC.

The sample holds a few counts of this clonotype. The chain has TRBV30 and TRBJ2-7; weak D call: TRBD2 (6 bases). With 5 bases removed from V and 3 bases from J, the gap between germline ends came to 23 bases. The CDR3 extends over 16 amino acids. CDR1 is GTSNPN, CDR2 SVGIG, per germline (reference sequence). CDR3 amino acids: CAWRRRPGLFNYEQYF. CDR3 sequence (DNA): TGTGCCTGGCGACGGCGGCCGGGACTCTTCAACTACGAGCAGTACTTC. Supplemented by reference TRBV30 and TRBJ2-7, the full variable domain reads SQTIHQWPATLVQPVGSPLSLECTVEGTSNPNLYWYRQAAGRGLQLLFYSVGIGQISSEVPQNLSASRPQDRQFILSSKKLLLSDSGFYLCAWRRRPGLFNYEQYFGPGTRLTVT.

The sample holds a few counts of this clonotype. The chain uses TRBV20-1 and TRBJ1-4; a possible D gene is TRBD1 (6 bases). Deletions cut 1 base from V and 8 bases from J, with 14 bases between. Per the germline V gene, CDR1 is DFQATT and CDR2 is SNEGSKA (reference sequence). This CDR3 has 14 residues. The DNA for the CDR3 is TGCAGTGCTAGAGCGGTCCAGGGGCGGGAAAAACTGTTTTTT. This codes for CSARAVQGREKLFF.

This clonotype occurred many times. The gene calls are TRBV29-1 and TRBJ2-3; D unresolved. Per germline, CDR1 SQVTM and CDR2 ANQGSEA. Trimming removed 6 bases from V and 2 bases from J, with 6 bases in between. There are 11 residues in the CDR3. In DNA form, the CDR3 reads TGCAGCGTCCTAGTCACAGATACGCAGTATTTT. It is translated as CSVLVTDTQYF.

A few counts support this clonotype. The J gene is TRBJ2-2, the V gene TRBV5-1; weak D call: TRBD1 (5 bases). Trimming shortened V by 2 bases and J by 6 bases, and 8 bases separated the two germline ends. The CDR3 consists of 13 residues. CDR1 SGHRS and CDR2 YFSETQ come from the germline V gene. In DNA, the CDR3 is TGCGCCAGCAGCTTCAGGGAATCCGGGGAGCTGTTTTTT. Translation gives CASSFRESGELFF.

J is TRBJ2-1 and V is TRBV12-3 or TRBV12-4, with TRBD1 matching over 9 bases. After removal of 4 bases from V and 5 bases from J, the junction contained 6 bases not matched to a gene. The CDR3 contains 15 residues. The CDR3 DNA reads TGTGCCAGCAGTTCCCGGGACAGGGCGAACAATGAGCAGTTCTTC. Translating it yields CASSSRDRANNEQFF.

This clonotype occurred a few times. The chain uses TRBV20-1 and TRBJ1-6, with no clear D. The germline V gene encodes CDR1 DFQATT and CDR2 SNEGSKA (reference sequence). Deletions cut 2 bases from V and 4 bases from J, with 9 bases between. The CDR3 has 14 amino acids. Here the CDR3 reads CSARQGQYNSPLHF. CDR3 sequence (DNA): TGCAGTGCTAGACAAGGGCAGTATAATTCACCCCTCCACTTT.

This clonotype was detected only a few times. This chain links TRBV5-1 with TRBJ2-5; 8 nucleotides agree with TRBD1. The CDR3 runs 14 residues. With V trimmed by 5 bases and J by 3 bases, 6 bases remained unmatched. From germline, CDR1 is SGHRS and CDR2 YFSETQ. CDR3 nucleotides: TGCGCCAGCAGAGTTGGACAGGGCAAAGAGACCCAGTACTTC. Translation gives CASRVGQGKETQYF.

This clonotype has a handful of counts. This chain connects TRBV5-5 to TRBJ2-7; D could derive from TRBD1 or TRBD2 (5 bases each). The CDR3 spans 14 residues. Germline V gene data show CDR1 as SGHKS and CDR2 as YYEKEE (reference sequence). V lost 2 bases and J lost 6, with 15 bases in between. CDR3 protein: CASSFSGANGEQYF. The CDR3 bases are TGTGCCAGCAGCTTCTCCGGGGCCAACGGCGAGCAGTACTTC. Supplemented by reference TRBV5-5 and TRBJ2-7, the full variable domain reads DAGVTQSPTHLIKTRGQQVTLRCSPISGHKSVSWYQQVLGQGPQFIFQYYEKEERGRGNFPDRFSARQFPNYSSELNVNALLLGDSALYLCASSFSGANGEQYFGPGTRLTVT.

This chain connects TRBV24-1 to TRBJ2-3; possibly TRBD1 or TRBD2 for D (5 bases each). Germline V lookup: CDR1 KGHDR, CDR2 SFDVKD. This CDR3 contains 15 residues. Trimming removed 0 bases at V and 2 bases at J, with 8 bases between. CDR3 bases: TGTGCCACCAGTGATTTGGGGGGTGACACAGATACGCAGTATTTT. It is translated as CATSDLGGDTDTQYF.

This clonotype was observed once. Its ends do not fully match the called genes, so a read error is possible. The V gene is TRBV28, the J gene TRBJ2-1; D may correspond to TRBD1 or TRBD2 (6 bases each). The germline V gene encodes CDR1 MDHEN and CDR2 SYDVKM. CDR3 length: 17 amino acids. This CDR3 reads CAGSSGGVGGGVYEQFF. The CDR3 nucleotides read TGTGCCGGCAGTTCCGGAGGAGTAGGGGGAGGTGTTTATGAGCAGTTCTTC.

The table lists this clonotype with a few counts. The chain combines TRBV3-1 with TRBJ2-5, with 13 positions matching TRBD2. CDR3 length: 17 amino acids. The germline V gene encodes CDR1 LGHDT and CDR2 YNNKEL (reference sequence). J lost 2 bases, V lost 3 bases, and 6 bases had no gene match. CDR3 in DNA: TGTGCCAGCAGCCATCCCGGGACTAGCGGGAAACAAGAGACCCAGTACTTC. It codes for CASSHPGTSGKQETQYF.